Sequencing of this TCR beta chain was carried out in a study of identical twins. Points from the study as a whole: Conclusions were drawn cross-sectionally by statistical analysis, without following the same donors.

V dropped 5 bases and J dropped 9; count of bases not matched to a gene: 16. The germline CDR1 and CDR2 sequences are SGHVS and FNYEAQ. The CDR3 spans 16 residues. TCRdb re-called the 5' RACE reads through MiXCR, storing one row per CDR3 protein. The sample comprises hundreds of thousands of distinct CDR3 sequences, around 20% of which are singletons, and roughly 4% rests with the top ten. For this clonotype: Its antigen is unidentified.

These data were also reused for a study on T cells expressing NK-cell markers. That study adds: Among a handful of donors, these clonotypes also ranked first in the CD3+CD56-NKG2C+ fraction. HCMV specificity of the expanded NKG2C+ T cell clones was not established.

The V call is TRBV7-6, the J call TRBJ2-1; 7 nucleotides match TRBD2. The clonotype was recovered from a young woman in good health. The specimen sequenced was PBMCs. CDR3 DNA sequence: TGTGCCAGCAGCACCTCAAGCGGGACCCCACCGGGTGAGCAGTTCTTC. Its translation is CASSTSSGTPPGEQFF.